The next 15 T cell receptor beta chains were all read from a single sample in a study of blood T cell repertoires in COVID-19. Produced via immunoSEQ multiplex PCR; TCRdb's table is partial and in-frame only. The sample lists over 250,000 clones; roughly 89% were seen once. The sample consisted of peripheral blood. Receptor source: a man between 50 and 59 years old with acute or convalescent COVID-19.

The CDR3 DNA reads as TGTGCCAGTAGTAGGCGACAGCAGAACAACAATCAGCCCCAGCATTTT. It yields the protein CASSRRQQNNNQPQHF. The chain joins TRBV19 to TRBJ1-5; TRBD1 is a possible D gene (5 bases). The V end lost 4 bases, the J end lost 3 bases, and 16 bases lay between the germline ends. The CDR3 length is 16 residues. The germline V gene encodes CDR1 LNHDA and CDR2 SQIVND (reference sequence).

The chain recombines TRBV28 with TRBJ1-5; D is undetermined. Trimming stripped 1 base from V and 4 bases from J, with 11 bases between. Looked up from germline, CDR1 is MDHEN and CDR2 is SYDVKM. The CDR3 is made up of 15 amino acids. The CDR3 loop reads CASSLFASGNQPQHF. The CDR3 nucleotides are TGTGCCAGCAGTTTATTTGCTTCGGGAAATCAGCCCCAGCATTTT.

The CDR3 nucleotides are TGTGCCAGCTCACCACCGGGGACAGGGGGTTATAAGAACTATGGCTACACCTTC. It is translated as CASSPPGTGGYKNYGYTF. V is TRBV18 and J is TRBJ1-2; TRBD1 matches 11 bases. This CDR3 spans 18 amino acids. Germline assignment: CDR1 KGHSH and CDR2 LQKENI. The V and J ends lost 0 bases and 2 bases, in that order; junction bases with no gene match: 8.

V gene TRBV23-1 combines with J gene TRBJ2-5; D is perhaps TRBD2 (6 bases). TRBV23-1 is sorted into the ORF group, with uncertain function. Trimming pared 0 bases from V and 1 base from J, leaving 15 bases between. The CDR3 runs 17 residues. The CDR3 bases are TGCGCCAGCAGTCAATCGTGGCGGGGAAGTTGCCAAGAGACCCAGTACTTC. This gives the protein CASSQSWRGSCQETQYF.

This chain joins TRBV3-1 (or the pseudogene TRBV3-2) and TRBJ2-7, with 7 bases matching TRBD1. CDR1 and CDR2 from the germline V gene are LGHDT and YNNKEL (reference sequence). The CDR3 runs 14 residues. With 3 bases clipped from V and 6 bases from J, the junction kept 8 bases outside the gene matches. CDR3 residues: CASSHRDSRGEQYF. Here the CDR3 DNA reads TGTGCCAGCAGCCACCGGGACAGTAGAGGCGAGCAGTACTTC.

The V gene is TRBV3-1 (or the pseudogene TRBV3-2), the J gene TRBJ2-7, with 7 bases fitting TRBD2. There are 16 residues in the CDR3. After removal of 4 bases from V and 2 bases from J, the junction contained 11 bases not matched to a gene. CDR1 and CDR2 (germline): LGHDT, YNNKEL (reference sequence). The CDR3 loop is CASSPRRGSVTYEQYF. The DNA for the CDR3 is TGTGCCAGCAGCCCGCGGCGGGGGTCAGTAACCTACGAGCAGTACTTC.

V usage is TRBV13 and J usage is TRBJ1-1; D gene uncertain. CDR1 is PRHDT and CDR2 is FYEKMQ in the germline V gene (reference sequence). Trimming left V 0 bases short and J 0 bases short, with 5 bases between. The CDR3 is made up of 14 amino acids. The CDR3 here is CASSLGRVNTEAFF. The CDR3 DNA sequence: TGTGCCAGCAGCTTAGGCCGGGTGAACACTGAAGCTTTCTTT.

The rearrangement links TRBV10-1 to TRBJ1-1; the match to TRBD1 covers 8 bases. Trimming took 3 bases from V and 4 from J; bases not matched to a gene: 7. This CDR3 is 15 amino acids long. Per the germline V gene, CDR1 is WNHNN and CDR2 is SYGVQD (reference sequence). Written as DNA, the CDR3 is TGCGCCAGCAGTGACAACAGGGGGATCGGCACTGAAGCTTTCTTT. Amino acids: CASSDNRGIGTEAFF.

The V gene is TRBV11-2, the J gene TRBJ2-2; TRBD1 matches 7 bases. Germline V gene sequence: CDR1 SGHAT, CDR2 FQNNGV. The CDR3 length is 16 residues. V lost 2 bases, J lost 3 bases, and 6 bases stayed unmatched. CDR3 sequence (DNA): TGTGCCAGCAGCTTAATTACAGGGGTTGACACCGGGGAGCTGTTTTTT. Protein: CASSLITGVDTGELFF.

V is TRBV9 and J is TRBJ1-6, with 8 bases identical to TRBD1. This CDR3 contains 15 residues. CDR1 SGDLS and CDR2 YYNGEE come from the germline V gene. V was pared by 4 bases and J by 10 bases, with 10 bases of the junction left unmatched. Here the CDR3 reads CASSLRTGLGSPLHF. The CDR3 coding sequence is TGTGCCAGCAGCTTACGGACAGGGTTGGGATCACCCCTCCACTTT. Drawing the rest from reference TRBV9 and TRBJ1-6, the complete variable domain is DSGVTQTPKHLITATGQRVTLRCSPRSGDLSVYWYQQSLDQGLQFLIQYYNGEERAKGNILERFSAQQFPDLHSELNLSSLELGDSALYFCASSLRTGLGSPLHFGNGTRLTVT.

The CDR3 nucleotides are TGTGCCAGCAGGGACAGGGGGCTTTATGGCTACACCTTC. Its protein is CASRDRGLYGYTF. This sequence joins TRBV2 and TRBJ1-2, with 11 bases identical to TRBD1. Trimming at V came to 6 bases and at J to 5 bases, leaving 2 bases not matched to a gene. Germline lookup yields CDR1 SNHLY and CDR2 FYNNEI. The CDR3 length is 13 residues.

This chain joins TRBV6-5 and TRBJ1-1; TRBD1 might be the D (5 bases). Germline loops: CDR1 MNHEY, CDR2 SVGAGI. This CDR3 is built from 11 residues. The V gene lost 7 bases and the J gene lost 11 bases, with 14 bases spanning the gap. CDR3 sequence: CASIRDFAAFF. The DNA for the CDR3 is TGTGCCAGCATTCGGGACTTCGCGGCTTTCTTT.

The rearrangement joins TRBV14 to TRBJ2-5, with D perhaps TRBD2 (6 bases). Germline V CDR1 and CDR2: SGHDN, FVKESK. Trimming pared 3 bases from V and 0 bases from J, leaving 11 bases between. This CDR3 comprises 15 residues. This CDR3 reads CASSQDGLNQETQYF. CDR3 DNA: TGTGCCAGCAGCCAGGATGGACTAAACCAAGAGACCCAGTACTTC.

V usage is TRBV15 and J usage is TRBJ1-4, with D possibly matching TRBD1 (6 bases). In germline, CDR1 is LNHNV, CDR2 YYDKDF (reference sequence). V gave up 8 bases and J gave up 6 bases, with 13 bases separating them. This CDR3 has 13 amino acids. The CDR3 DNA reads as TGTGCCACCCAAGGGGGAGTAGATGAAAAACTGTTTTTT. This gives the protein CATQGGVDEKLFF.

The CDR3 sequence is CASSWTGVGTEAFF. The CDR3 nucleotides read TGTGCCAGCAGCTGGACAGGGGTAGGAACTGAAGCTTTCTTT. The gene calls are TRBV27 and TRBJ1-1; 9 bases are shared with TRBD1. Trimming took 6 bases from V and 5 from J; bases not matched to a gene: 7. CDR1 and CDR2 from the germline V gene are MNHEY and SMNVEV (reference sequence). The CDR3 is 14 residues long.